A single sample is the source of the 23 T cell receptor beta chains below, sequenced in a study of blood T cell repertoires in COVID-19. Generated by immunoSEQ multiplex PCR, the TCRdb table keeps only in-frame clones and is missing some. The top ten hold 2% to 2.5% of the sample, which has 190,000 or so clones, around 90% seen once. Sequencing was carried out using PBMCs or T cells enriched from blood (not recorded which). These receptors were taken from a woman aged 25 to 39 who had recovered from COVID-19.

The chain employs TRBV18 and TRBJ1-2; 8 bases are shared with TRBD1. The germline CDR1 and CDR2 sequences are KGHSH and LQKENI. After removal of 2 bases from V and 7 bases from J, the junction contained 15 bases not matched to a gene. The CDR3 extends over 17 amino acids. The CDR3, as DNA: TGTGCCAGCTCACCAGCGAACCTTGACAGGGGATTTGCTGGCTACACCTTC. Amino acids: CASSPANLDRGFAGYTF.

The J gene is TRBJ1-5, the V gene TRBV25-1; D not resolved. V shed 1 base and J shed 7 bases, with 11 bases lying between them. CDR1 MGHDK and CDR2 SYGVNS come from the germline V gene. This CDR3 comprises 14 residues. CDR3 protein: CASSEFSGWQPQHF. The CDR3 DNA reads TGTGCCAGCAGTGAATTCTCGGGGTGGCAGCCCCAGCATTTT.

The chain is built from TRBV24-1 and TRBJ2-1, with D maybe TRBD2 (6 bases). Trimming cost V 5 bases and J 6 bases, with 16 bases left between them. Per the germline V gene, CDR1 is KGHDR and CDR2 is SFDVKD. The CDR3 loop spans 15 amino acids. CDR3 loop: CATSVAGHGGNEQFF. The CDR3 nucleotides read TGTGCCACCAGTGTGGCGGGCCACGGGGGCAATGAGCAGTTCTTC.

The rearrangement joins TRBV25-1 to TRBJ1-5; 7 nucleotides agree with TRBD1. The length of the CDR3 is 14 residues. V lost 4 bases to trimming and J lost 9 bases; unmatched junction nucleotides: 9. Per the germline V gene, CDR1 is MGHDK and CDR2 is SYGVNS. CDR3: CASSGDSSLGPQHF. Here the CDR3 DNA reads TGTGCCAGCAGTGGGGACAGCTCCTTGGGGCCCCAGCATTTT.

This chain uses TRBV6-5 with TRBJ1-4; 9 bases are shared with TRBD1. This CDR3 has 15 amino acids. The trim removed 4 bases at V and 7 bases at J, leaving 7 bases unmatched. Germline V gives CDR1 MNHEY, CDR2 SVGAGI. The CDR3: CASSSQDRGAEKLFF. The CDR3 nucleotides are TGTGCCAGCAGTTCGCAGGACAGGGGAGCTGAAAAACTGTTTTTT.

The chain employs TRBV7-2 and TRBJ1-1; D call uncertain. The CDR3 contains 14 residues. Germline CDR1 and CDR2: SGHTA and FQGNSA. V dropped 1 base and J dropped 3 bases, with 9 bases sitting between them. The CDR3 is CASSLGWSHTEAFF. Written as DNA, the CDR3 is TGTGCCAGCAGCTTAGGTTGGAGCCACACTGAAGCTTTCTTT.

The chain carries TRBV19 and TRBJ1-1; 7 bases are shared with TRBD1. V lost 4 bases, J lost 5 bases, and 10 bases stayed unmatched. Germline loops: CDR1 LNHDA, CDR2 SQIVND (reference sequence). The CDR3 is made up of 15 amino acids. The CDR3: CASSKGTDLRTEAFF. CDR3 nucleotides: TGTGCCAGTAGTAAGGGGACAGACTTGAGAACTGAAGCTTTCTTT.

The chain combines TRBV3-1 (or the pseudogene TRBV3-2) with TRBJ1-1, with a weak D call TRBD1 (6 bases). The CDR3 spans 13 residues. Trimming pared 4 bases from V and 3 bases from J, leaving 9 bases between. The germline V gene has CDR1 LGHDT and CDR2 YNNKEL (reference sequence). CDR3 coding DNA: TGTGCCAGCAGCCGTCAGGGGTACACTGAAGCTTTCTTT. Its protein is CASSRQGYTEAFF.

This clone was seen more than once but under ten times. J is TRBJ1-6 and V is TRBV3-1 (or the pseudogene TRBV3-2); D is possibly TRBD1 (5 bases). Germline V gene sequence: CDR1 LGHDT, CDR2 YNNKEL (reference sequence). CDR3 length equals 17 residues. Between the trimmed V and J ends, which lost 4 bases and 10 bases, there was a span of 23 bases. CDR3 amino acids: CASSRPQGQGGGSPLHF. The CDR3 DNA sequence: TGTGCCAGCAGCCGACCTCAAGGGCAGGGAGGCGGATCACCCCTCCACTTT.

The chain has TRBV3-1 (or the pseudogene TRBV3-2) and TRBJ2-3, with 7 bases fitting TRBD2. Germline loops: CDR1 LGHDT, CDR2 YNNKEL (reference sequence). V shed 0 bases and J 5 bases; nucleotides not matched to a gene: 2. CDR3 length: 14 amino acids. CDR3: CASSQEPSGDTQYF. The DNA of the CDR3 is TGTGCCAGCAGCCAAGAGCCTAGCGGAGATACGCAGTATTTT.

The chain joins TRBV6-4 to TRBJ2-5; TRBD1 matches 8 bases. Looked up from germline, CDR1 is MRHNA and CDR2 is SNTAGT. CDR3 length equals 14 residues. V lost 3 bases and J lost 5; bases outside the gene matches: 5. The CDR3 DNA reads TGTGCCAGCAGTGAGGCAGGGGGCGCCGAGACCCAGTACTTC. This gives the protein CASSEAGGAETQYF.

The rearrangement joins TRBV7-2 to TRBJ2-7; D is unresolved. The germline V gene encodes CDR1 SGHTA and CDR2 FQGNSA. V was pared by 1 base and J by 2 bases, with 3 bases between. This CDR3 has 12 amino acids. CDR3 bases: TGTGCCAGCAGCTTAGATACCTACGAGCAGTACTTC. Residues: CASSLDTYEQYF.

The chain recombines TRBV4-3 with TRBJ2-5; TRBD1 might be the D (6 bases). V lost 1 base to trimming and J lost 2 bases, with 11 bases between them. Germline lookup yields CDR1 LGHNA and CDR2 YSLEER. The CDR3 is 15 residues long. In nucleotides, the CDR3 is TGCGCCAGCAGCCAAGGTCACAGGGTGCAAGAGACCCAGTACTTC. Translation gives CASSQGHRVQETQYF.

This clone was counted between two and nine times. The gene calls are TRBV18 and TRBJ2-1; 9 nucleotides line up with TRBD1. Germline CDR1 reads KGHSH; CDR2 reads LQKENI. J was trimmed by 7 bases and V by 3 bases; bases with no gene match: 7. This CDR3 comprises 15 residues. This CDR3 reads CASSPGRGQGNEQFF. In nucleotides, the CDR3 is TGTGCCAGCTCACCGGGCAGAGGACAGGGGAATGAGCAGTTCTTC.

The genes are TRBV6-1 and TRBJ2-7, with a possible D match to TRBD1 (5 bases). The CDR3 consists of 12 residues. The V end was cut by 2 bases, the J end by 6 bases, with 8 bases between. The germline gives CDR1 MNHNS, CDR2 SASEGT. The CDR3 spells CASSEQGAEQYF. The CDR3 DNA reads TGTGCCAGCAGTGAACAGGGTGCCGAGCAGTACTTC.

The rearrangement links TRBV4-1 to TRBJ1-1, with 8 nucleotides matching TRBD1. V lost 6 bases and J lost 2; bases outside the gene matches: 5. Germline V gene data show CDR1 as MGHRA and CDR2 as YSYEKL. The CDR3 is 14 amino acids. The CDR3 loop is CASRPGQGNTEAFF. CDR3 in DNA: TGCGCCAGCAGGCCAGGACAGGGAAACACTGAAGCTTTCTTT.

The V call is TRBV6-5, the J call TRBJ2-7; 10 bases are shared with TRBD1. The CDR3 runs 13 residues. Germline V CDR1 and CDR2: MNHEY, SVGAGI. V shed 7 bases and J 6 bases; nucleotides not matched to a gene: 6. Here the CDR3 reads CASILRDRGEQYF. CDR3 nucleotide sequence: TGTGCCAGCATCCTCCGGGACAGGGGCGAGCAGTACTTC.

V is TRBV7-9 and J is TRBJ2-7; 8 bases are a match to TRBD2. Germline assignment: CDR1 SEHNR and CDR2 FQNEAQ (reference sequence). Losses at the gene ends were 3 bases for V and 7 bases for J; bases not matched to a gene: 8. This CDR3 region has 14 residues. The CDR3 sequence: CASSLSGSPGEQYF. DNA of the CDR3: TGTGCCAGCAGCTTGAGCGGGAGTCCCGGGGAGCAGTACTTC.

The rearrangement links TRBV10-3 to TRBJ2-5; 11 bases map to TRBD2. The CDR3 is 18 amino acids. V was clipped by 3 bases and J by 1 base; unmatched bases: 10. Germline V lookup: CDR1 ENHRY, CDR2 SYGVKD. CDR3 in amino acids: CAISDEGGLAASQETQYF. CDR3 nucleotides: TGTGCCATCAGTGACGAGGGGGGACTAGCGGCTAGCCAAGAGACCCAGTACTTC.

The CDR3 coding sequence is TGTGCCAGTAGTATAGAGACAAAGGATAACTATGGCTACACCTTC. It translates to CASSIETKDNYGYTF. This chain uses TRBV19 with TRBJ1-2; D gene uncertain. The V gene's germline CDR1 is LNHDA and CDR2 SQIVND (reference sequence). This CDR3 has 15 amino acids. V lost 0 bases and J lost 1, with 9 bases in between.

This chain links TRBV10-3 with TRBJ2-3, with 10 bases lining up with TRBD2. The germline V gene encodes CDR1 ENHRY and CDR2 SYGVKD. The CDR3 spans 13 residues. J gave up 3 bases and V 11 bases, and 5 bases lay outside the gene matches. This CDR3 is CAVGTSVTDTQYF. Written as DNA, the CDR3 is TGTGCCGTCGGGACTAGCGTGACAGATACGCAGTATTTT.

The V and J genes are TRBV18 and TRBJ1-6; D perhaps matches TRBD1 (6 bases). Germline CDR1 and CDR2: KGHSH and LQKENI. This CDR3 contains 15 residues. Trimming removed 2 bases from V and 6 bases from J, with 11 bases in between. The CDR3: CASSPGGEGNSPLHF. The CDR3 DNA sequence: TGTGCCAGCTCACCAGGGGGCGAGGGTAATTCACCCCTCCACTTT.

This chain joins TRBV7-2 and TRBJ1-5; D might be TRBD1 (6 bases). CDR3 length: 15 amino acids. Germline V gene data show CDR1 as SGHTA and CDR2 as FQGNSA. The germline V and J ends were trimmed by 1 base and 3 bases, with 10 bases remaining between them. This CDR3 is CASSLEQGTNQPQHF. CDR3 sequence (DNA): TGTGCCAGCAGCTTAGAACAGGGAACCAATCAGCCCCAGCATTTT. Variable domain in full (rest from reference TRBV7-2 and TRBJ1-5): GAGVSQSPSNKVTEKGKDVELRCDPISGHTALYWYRQSLGQGLEFLIYFQGNSAPDKSGLPSDRFSAERTGGSVSTLTIQRTQQEDSAVYLCASSLEQGTNQPQHFGDGTRLSIL.